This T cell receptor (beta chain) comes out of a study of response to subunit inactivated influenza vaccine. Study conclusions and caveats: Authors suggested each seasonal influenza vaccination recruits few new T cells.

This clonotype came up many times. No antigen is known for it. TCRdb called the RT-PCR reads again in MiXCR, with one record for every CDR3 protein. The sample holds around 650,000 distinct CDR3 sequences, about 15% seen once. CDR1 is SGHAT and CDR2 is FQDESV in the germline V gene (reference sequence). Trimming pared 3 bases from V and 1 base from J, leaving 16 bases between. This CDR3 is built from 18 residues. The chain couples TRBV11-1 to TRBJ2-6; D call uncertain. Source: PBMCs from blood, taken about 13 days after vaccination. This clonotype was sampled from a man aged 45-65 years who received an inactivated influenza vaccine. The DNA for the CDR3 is TGTGCCAGCAGCTTTACCCGCACCCGTTATTCTGGGGCCAACGTCCTGACTTTC. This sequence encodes CASSFTRTRYSGANVLTF.